The table lists the clone carrying this TCR beta chain with many counts. The target antigen is unknown. Sample-barcoded 5' priming and a J-beta primer mix drove a second PCR of roughly 6 to 12 cycles. Each CDR3 protein gets one entry after TCRdb re-called the 5' RACE reads with MiXCR. This sample has about 1,800,000 distinct CDR3 sequences, with 28% found just once. This CDR3 region has 13 residues. Germline CDR1 reads SNHLY; CDR2 reads FYNNEI. V gave up 3 bases and J gave up 5 bases, with 9 bases separating them. The sample belongs to a study of blood T cells in healthy people across ages. Study observations and caveats: A strong correlation between TCR beta diversity and naive T cell percentage was seen.

Material: blood. The origin of this receptor is a woman in her thirties in good health. The J gene is TRBJ2-3, the V gene TRBV2; no definite D call. CDR3 sequence: CASSDRPVDTQYF. The DNA of the CDR3 is TGTGCCAGCAGTGACCGCCCGGTAGATACGCAGTATTTT. Together with reference TRBV2 and TRBJ2-3, the CDR3 gives the full variable domain: EPEVTQTPSHQVTQMGQEVILRCVPISNHLYFYWYRQILGQKVEFLVSFYNNEISEKSEIFDDQFSVERPDGSNFTLKIRSTKLEDSAMYFCASSDRPVDTQYFGPGTRLTVL.